This T cell receptor (beta chain) was documented in a study of blood T cell repertoires in COVID-19. Background on the study: T cells, B-cell-depleted T cells, or PBMCs provided the cDNA or gDNA that served as material.

This clone was detected a few times. Repertoires were generated with immunoSEQ multiplex PCR, while TCRdb's copy carries only in-frame clones and drops some. The profile shows around 50,000 clones, approximately 86% of them singletons. V lost 7 bases to trimming and J lost 6 bases, with 21 bases between them. The CDR3 is made up of 15 amino acids. Germline values: CDR1 MDHEN, CDR2 SYDVKM. This chain links TRBV28 with TRBJ1-2, with D possibly being TRBD1 (5 bases). The source is a woman older than 75 with COVID-19, enrolled during active disease. The sequenced sample consisted of peripheral blood. CDR3 protein: CASTPAGRGLDGYTF. The CDR3 DNA reads as TGTGCCAGCACTCCCGCTGGGCGGGGACTGGATGGCTACACCTTC.